This entry is about one T cell receptor beta chain. The antigen is undetermined. With ten immunoSEQ deep assay plates, unsorted PBMC DNA underwent sequencing. Some clones are missing from TCRdb's copy, which holds only in-frame ones; the method was immunoSEQ multiplex PCR. The repertoire has some 510,000 clones, about four fifths of them found once; the top ten carry around 13%. The data derive from a study of shared clonotypes between healthy human individuals. The CDR3 loop spans 13 amino acids. V lost 9 bases, J lost 4 bases, and 5 bases stayed unmatched. CDR1 and CDR2 from the germline V gene are MDHEN and SYDVKM. Adults of Caucasian background living in Nashville, Tennessee made up all donors. Study observations and caveats: The researchers took only blood, and tissue repertoires probably look different.

This sequence joins TRBV28 and TRBJ2-3, with 9 bases aligning to TRBD1. The sequence was collected from a woman aged 40 to 50 in good health. Some clones in this sample may be carry-over from other donors' samples. Source material: PBMCs. The CDR3 reads CASWDRAADTQYF. In nucleotides, the CDR3 is TGTGCCAGTTGGGACAGGGCAGCAGATACGCAGTATTTT.